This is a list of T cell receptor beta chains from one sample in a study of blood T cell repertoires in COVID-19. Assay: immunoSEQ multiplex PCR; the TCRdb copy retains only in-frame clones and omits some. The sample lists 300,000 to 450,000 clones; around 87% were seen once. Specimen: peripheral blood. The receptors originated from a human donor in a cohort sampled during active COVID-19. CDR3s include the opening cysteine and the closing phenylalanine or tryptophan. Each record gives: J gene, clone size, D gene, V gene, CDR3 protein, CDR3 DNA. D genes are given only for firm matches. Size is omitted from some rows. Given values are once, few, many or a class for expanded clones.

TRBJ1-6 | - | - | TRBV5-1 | CASSLEHHNSPLHF | TGCGCCAGCAGCTTGGAACACCATAATTCACCCCTCCACTTT
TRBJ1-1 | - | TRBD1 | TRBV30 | CAWSRDSTEAFF | TGTGCCTGGAGTCGGGACAGTACTGAAGCTTTCTTT
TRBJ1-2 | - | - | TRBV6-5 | CASSPTENYGYTF | TGTGCCAGCAGCCCGACAGAGAACTATGGCTACACCTTC
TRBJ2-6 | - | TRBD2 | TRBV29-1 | CSVAEKLAGSLWGANVLTF | TGCAGCGTTGCGGAAAAACTAGCGGGGTCTCTCTGGGGAGCCAACGTCCTGACTTTC
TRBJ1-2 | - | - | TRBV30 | CAWSFGRLRGGYGYTF | TGTGCCTGGAGTTTCGGTCGCCTCAGGGGCGGCTATGGCTACACCTTC
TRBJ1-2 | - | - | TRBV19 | CATGLDGANYGYTF | TGTGCCACCGGACTTGACGGGGCTAACTATGGCTACACCTTC
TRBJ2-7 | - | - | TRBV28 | CASRRDSYEQYF | TGTGCCAGCAGGCGGGACAGCTACGAGCAGTACTTC
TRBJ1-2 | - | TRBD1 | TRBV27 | CASSKYGQDYGYTF | TGTGCCAGCAGTAAATACGGACAGGACTATGGCTACACCTTC
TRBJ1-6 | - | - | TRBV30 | CAWTPSDNSPLHF | TGTGCCTGGACCCCGTCGGATAATTCACCCCTCCACTTT
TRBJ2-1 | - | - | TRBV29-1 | CSVATLFAERSYNEQFF | TGCAGCGTCGCCACCCTATTCGCGGAGAGGTCCTACAATGAGCAGTTCTTC
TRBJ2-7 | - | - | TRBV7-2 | CASSLVEYSYEQYF | TGTGCCAGCAGCTTAGTCGAGTACTCCTACGAGCAGTACTTC
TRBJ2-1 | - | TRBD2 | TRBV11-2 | CASSPIAGGINEQFF | TGTGCCAGCAGCCCCATAGCGGGGGGCATAAATGAGCAGTTCTTC
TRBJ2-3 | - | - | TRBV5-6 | CASSLATQIRTDTQYF | TGTGCCAGCAGCTTGGCTACGCAAATACGCACAGATACGCAGTATTTT
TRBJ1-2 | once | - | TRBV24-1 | CATSASGEGYTF | TGTGCCACCAGTGCATCGGGGGAAGGCTACACCTTC
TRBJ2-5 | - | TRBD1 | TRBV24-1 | CATSDPDRGETQYF | TGTGCCACCAGTGACCCCGACAGGGGTGAGACCCAGTACTTC
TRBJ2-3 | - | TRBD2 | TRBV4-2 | CASSPGTQRGVTQYF | TGTGCCAGCAGCCCGGGGACTCAGCGGGGGGTTACGCAGTATTTT
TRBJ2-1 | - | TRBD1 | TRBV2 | CASRTQGQGWNNEQFF | TGTGCCAGCCGAACCCAGGGACAGGGTTGGAACAATGAGCAGTTCTTC
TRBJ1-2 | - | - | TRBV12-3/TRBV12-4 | CASTLRQDEGYTF | TGTGCCAGCACCCTAAGACAGGACGAGGGCTACACCTTC
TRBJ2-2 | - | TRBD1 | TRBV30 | CAWSTGTGFTGELFF | TGTGCCTGGAGTACCGGGACAGGGTTCACCGGGGAGCTGTTTTTT
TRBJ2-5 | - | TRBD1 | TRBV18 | CASSPPTGGSKTQYF | TGTGCCAGCTCACCACCGACAGGGGGATCCAAGACCCAGTACTTC
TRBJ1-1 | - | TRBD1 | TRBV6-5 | CASSKGQGIEAFF | TGTGCCAGCAGCAAAGGACAGGGCATTGAAGCTTTCTTT
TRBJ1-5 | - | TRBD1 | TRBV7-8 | CASAGGIRQPQHF | TGTGCCAGCGCAGGGGGCATTCGACAGCCCCAGCATTTT
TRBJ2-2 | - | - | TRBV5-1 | CASSPRQNTGELFF | TGCGCCAGCAGCCCTCGACAGAACACCGGGGAGCTGTTTTTT